This T cell receptor beta chain derives from a study of blood T cell repertoires in COVID-19. Study at large: Specimens from acute and convalescent COVID-19 originated in the United States, Italy and Spain. T cells, B-cell-depleted T cells, or PBMCs supplied cDNA or gDNA.

Sequenced by immunoSEQ multiplex PCR; TCRdb stores in-frame clones only, minus some. The sample lists 150,000 to 160,000 clones; roughly 84% were seen once. The CDR3 length is 16 residues. Germline V gives CDR1 LGHNT, CDR2 FRNRAP. Between the trimmed V and J ends, which lost 5 bases and 3 bases, there was a span of 17 bases. The gene calls are TRBV12-5 and TRBJ2-1, with D hard to call. The source is a woman in her sixties or seventies with COVID-19, enrolled during active disease. What was sequenced was peripheral blood. CDR3 bases: TGTGCTAGTGGTCCCCGTCAGGATCTCTACTACAATGAGCAGTTCTTC. Protein: CASGPRQDLYYNEQFF.